Shown below are 20 T cell receptor beta chains from a single sample sequenced in a study of tumor-infiltrating lymphocytes in localized non-small cell lung cancer. Repertoires were generated with immunoSEQ multiplex PCR, while TCRdb's copy carries only in-frame clones and drops some. In the table there are 6,500 to 7,500 clones, 77% of which are singletons. The sequenced sample consisted of uninvolved lung tissue not adjacent to the tumor. The origin of the receptors is a human donor with non-small cell lung cancer.

This clone was recorded a few times. V is TRBV7-2 and J is TRBJ1-4; tentative D call: TRBD1 (5 bases). This CDR3 region has 14 residues. Trimming shortened V by 5 bases and J by 5 bases, and 12 bases separated the two germline ends. Germline V lookup: CDR1 SGHTA, CDR2 FQGNSA. The CDR3 sequence: CASSLGDSNEKLFF. CDR3 DNA sequence: TGTGCCAGCAGCCTGGGGGACTCGAATGAAAAACTGTTTTTT.

V gene TRBV7-3 combines with J gene TRBJ2-1, with 7 bases matching TRBD2. CDR3 length equals 12 residues. The ends lost 2 bases at V and 10 bases at J; junction bases unmatched: 2. In germline, CDR1 is SGHTA, CDR2 FQGTGA. The CDR3 spells CASSLGREEQFF. As DNA, the CDR3 is TGTGCCAGCAGCTTAGGGCGGGAGGAGCAGTTCTTC.

This chain connects TRBV6-5 to TRBJ1-5; 10 bases are shared with TRBD1. Germline CDR1 is MNHEY and CDR2 is SVGAGI. V was clipped by 7 bases and J by 4 bases; unmatched bases: 4. The CDR3 spans 14 residues. The CDR3 DNA reads TGTGCCAGCACCACGGGACAGGGGAATCAGCCCCAGCATTTT. It yields the protein CASTTGQGNQPQHF.

This chain links TRBV6-5 with TRBJ1-1; TRBD1 might be the D (5 bases). This CDR3 spans 16 amino acids. V lost 2 bases and J 5 bases, leaving 18 bases between the germline ends. The germline V gene encodes CDR1 MNHEY and CDR2 SVGAGI. The CDR3 is CASSYDQGGGRTEAFF. The CDR3 DNA follows: TGTGCCAGCAGTTACGATCAGGGTGGGGGAAGGACTGAAGCTTTCTTT.

The J gene is TRBJ1-1, the V gene TRBV11-1; 7 nucleotides agree with TRBD1. The germline CDR1 and CDR2 sequences are SGHAT and FQDESV (reference sequence). This CDR3 is 15 amino acids long. The ends lost 4 bases at V and 1 base at J; junction bases unmatched: 6. This CDR3 reads CASSSTGVENTEAFF. The CDR3 DNA is TGTGCCAGCAGCTCAACAGGGGTTGAGAACACTGAAGCTTTCTTT.

V is TRBV29-1 and J is TRBJ2-7, with D maybe TRBD1 (5 bases). The CDR3 runs 13 residues. Germline V gene lookup returns CDR1 SQVTM and CDR2 ANQGSEA. V lost 1 base and J lost 2, with 9 bases in between. The CDR3 is CSVEVKGTYEQYF. CDR3 nucleotide sequence: TGCAGCGTTGAAGTCAAGGGGACCTACGAGCAGTACTTC.

The CDR3 spells CASSKPGIRSTDTQYF. The CDR3 nucleotides are TGTGCCAGCAGTAAACCGGGGATCCGAAGCACAGATACGCAGTATTTT. The chain combines TRBV28 with TRBJ2-3; D might be TRBD2 (5 bases). The CDR3 sequence is 16 residues long. With 5 bases removed from V and 0 bases from J, the gap between germline ends came to 15 bases. Germline loops: CDR1 MDHEN, CDR2 SYDVKM.

V gene TRBV11-2 combines with J gene TRBJ2-7; 15 bases line up with TRBD2. Germline V gene lookup returns CDR1 SGHAT and CDR2 FQNNGV. V was pared by 1 base and J by 10 bases, with 2 bases of the junction left unmatched. The CDR3 has 14 amino acids. The CDR3 DNA reads as TGTGCCAGCAGCTTAGGGACTAGCGGGGGGGAACAGTACTTC. Encoded protein: CASSLGTSGGEQYF.

This rearrangement joins TRBV5-1 to TRBJ2-2, with no clear D. V lost 2 bases, J lost 0 bases, and 8 bases lay in between. There are 15 residues in the CDR3. CDR1 SGHRS and CDR2 YFSETQ come from the germline V gene. CDR3 bases: TGCGCCAGCAGCTTCCGTCTGGCGAACACCGGGGAGCTGTTTTTT. Translating gives CASSFRLANTGELFF. The variable domain in full, with the rest retrieved from reference TRBV5-1 and TRBJ2-2, is KAGVTQTPRYLIKTRGQQVTLSCSPISGHRSVSWYQQTPGQGLQFLFEYFSETQRNKGNFPGRFSGRQFSNSRSEMNVSTLELGDSALYLCASSFRLANTGELFFGEGSRLTVL.

This rearrangement joins TRBV2 to TRBJ2-7; D is unclear. This CDR3 region has 11 residues. V was pared by 2 bases and J by 4 bases, with 3 bases between. The germline V gene has CDR1 SNHLY and CDR2 FYNNEI. CDR3: CASSERYEQYF. The CDR3 coding sequence is TGTGCCAGCAGTGAAAGGTACGAGCAGTACTTC.

The DNA of the CDR3 is TGTGCCAGCAGTGACTCGGCAGGGCGCGATACGCAGTATTTT. Protein sequence: CASSDSAGRDTQYF. The gene calls are TRBV6-4 and TRBJ2-3; D perhaps matches TRBD1 (5 bases). The V gene lost 0 bases and the J gene lost 6 bases, with 10 bases spanning the gap. In germline, CDR1 is MRHNA, CDR2 SNTAGT. This CDR3 contains 14 residues.

For the CDR3, the DNA is TGTGCCAGTAGTGTCTACACAGGGGGATCGAACACCGGGGAGCTGTTTTTT. Translated, it gives CASSVYTGGSNTGELFF. This sequence joins TRBV19 and TRBJ2-2; TRBD1 agrees at 8 bases. Germline assignment: CDR1 LNHDA and CDR2 SQIVND (reference sequence). The V segment lost 5 bases and the J segment 0 bases; nucleotides outside the gene matches: 8. The CDR3 has 17 residues. Variable domain in full (rest from reference TRBV19 and TRBJ2-2): DGGITQSPKYLFRKEGQNVTLSCEQNLNHDAMYWYRQDPGQGLRLIYYSQIVNDFQKGDIAEGYSVSREKKESFPLTVTSAQKNPTAFYLCASSVYTGGSNTGELFFGEGSRLTVL.

The V gene is TRBV27, the J gene TRBJ2-7, with 7 bases aligning to TRBD2. The CDR3 is made up of 15 amino acids. From germline, CDR1 is MNHEY and CDR2 SMNVEV (reference sequence). J was trimmed by 3 bases and V by 2 bases; bases with no gene match: 7. CDR3: CASSLRGGSNYEQYF. The CDR3 nucleotides read TGTGCCAGCAGTTTAAGGGGCGGGAGTAACTACGAGCAGTACTTC.

About this clone: A junction boundary mismatches the germline segment, possibly from a read error. V and J are TRBV28 and TRBJ1-5; D is unresolved. Germline V gene data show CDR1 as MDHEN and CDR2 as SYDVKM. This CDR3 spans 15 amino acids. The CDR3 spells CTSSSPTRSNQPQHF. DNA for the CDR3: TGTACCAGCAGTTCGCCCACCCGTAGCAATCAGCCCCAGCATTTT.

The V and J genes are TRBV7-6 and TRBJ2-1; 9 bases agree with TRBD2. With V trimmed by 1 base and J by 8 bases, 6 bases remained unmatched. This CDR3 is built from 15 residues. CDR1 and CDR2 from the germline V gene are SGHVS and FNYEAQ. CDR3 loop: CASSLVASGNHEQFF. The CDR3 DNA is TGTGCCAGCAGCTTAGTGGCTAGCGGGAACCATGAGCAGTTCTTC.

This sequence joins TRBV28 and TRBJ2-1; 8 bases map to TRBD2. This CDR3 region has 13 residues. With V trimmed by 2 bases and J by 7 bases, 1 base remained unmatched. The V gene's germline CDR1 is MDHEN and CDR2 SYDVKM. CDR3 in DNA: TGTGCCAGCAGTTTAGCGGGAGGTAATGAGCAGTTCTTC. Translation gives CASSLAGGNEQFF.

This chain joins TRBV7-9 and TRBJ1-4; 8 bases align to TRBD1. The CDR3 runs 14 residues. With 11 bases clipped from V and 5 bases from J, the junction kept 10 bases outside the gene matches. CDR1 and CDR2 from the germline V gene are SEHNR and FQNEAQ (reference sequence). The CDR3 loop reads CAGRSGQENEKLFF. The CDR3 region has the DNA TGTGCCGGGAGATCGGGACAGGAAAATGAAAAACTGTTTTTT.

This clone is medium-sized within its sample. This CDR3 is CASSQDLSSSYEQYF. In nucleotides, the CDR3 is TGTGCCAGCAGCCAAGATCTATCTAGCTCCTACGAGCAGTACTTC. J is TRBJ2-7 and V is TRBV4-2; D unclear. V lost 0 bases and J 0 bases, leaving 9 bases between the germline ends. From germline, CDR1 is LGHNA and CDR2 YNFKEQ. The CDR3 consists of 15 residues.

The chain uses TRBV7-9 and TRBJ2-6, with D hard to call. Germline CDR1 and CDR2: SEHNR and FQNEAQ (reference sequence). Trimming took off 2 bases at V and 2 bases at J, with 4 bases between the two ends. The CDR3 contains 14 residues. CDR3 sequence (DNA): TGTGCCAGCAGCTTACTAACTGGGGCCAACGTCCTGACTTTC. This translates into CASSLLTGANVLTF.

The rearrangement links TRBV11-2 to TRBJ2-5; 8 bases are shared with TRBD1. The CDR3 consists of 15 residues. The trim removed 3 bases at V and 2 bases at J, leaving 5 bases unmatched. Germline-derived CDR1 and CDR2 are SGHAT and FQNNGV. CDR3 residues: CASSFRTGYQETQYF. In nucleotides, the CDR3 is TGTGCCAGCAGCTTTAGGACAGGGTATCAAGAGACCCAGTACTTC.